These 6 T cell receptor beta chains originate from one sample sequenced in a study of blood T cell repertoires in COVID-19 (dated by TCRdb to 2018 to 2020). The protocol used for the library was the immunoSEQ multiplex PCR assay. TCRdb provides this immuneACCESS table in a form limited to in-frame rearrangements. Some clones are lacking; in checked studies, under half of them reflect an unresolved V gene, and why the rest are absent is not known. The sample yields about 220,000 clones; about 83% were counted once. Of the sample, 5.5% to 7.5% is held by the ten largest clones. Specimen: PBMCs or T cells enriched from blood (not recorded which). The receptors were sampled from a woman between 40 and 55 years old who had recovered from COVID-19.

The chain links TRBV11-2 to TRBJ1-1; D call uncertain. CDR3 length: 13 amino acids. Trimming took off 0 bases at V and 2 bases at J, with 4 bases between the two ends. From germline, CDR1 is SGHAT and CDR2 FQNNGV. This CDR3 reads CASSLELNTEAFF. DNA for the CDR3: TGTGCCAGCAGCTTAGAGTTAAACACTGAAGCTTTCTTT.

The rearrangement links TRBV6-2 or TRBV6-3 to TRBJ1-1; TRBD1 is a possible D gene (5 bases). Deletions cut 6 bases from V and 2 bases from J, with 19 bases between. Germline lookup yields CDR1 MNHEY and CDR2 SVGEGT. The CDR3 runs 16 residues. CDR3 DNA: TGTGCCAGCAGCCTCCGGGACTATCCACGCAACACTGAAGCTTTCTTT. This gives the protein CASSLRDYPRNTEAFF.

The rearrangement links TRBV28 to TRBJ2-2; 9 bases align to TRBD1. The V gene end was trimmed by 5 bases and the J gene end by 4 bases; junction bases not matched to a gene: 5. This CDR3 has 15 residues. The V gene's germline CDR1 is MDHEN and CDR2 SYDVKM. Written as DNA, the CDR3 is TGTGCCAGCAGTGCCCGACAGGGGGGCACCGGGGAGCTGTTTTTT. Its protein is CASSARQGGTGELFF.

The V gene is TRBV24-1, the J gene TRBJ1-2; D is undetermined. This CDR3 comprises 13 residues. Germline-derived CDR1 and CDR2 are KGHDR and SFDVKD. The germline V and J ends were trimmed by 1 base and 5 bases, with 7 bases remaining between them. CDR3: CATSDFSGYGYTF. In nucleotides, the CDR3 is TGTGCCACCAGTGATTTTTCGGGGTATGGCTACACCTTC.

V is TRBV21-1 and J is TRBJ1-2; TRBD1, the table's D call, was not compared with the DNA. TRBV21-1 is termed a pseudogene. This CDR3 is built from 15 residues. The chain's CDR3 is CASSSRDRCLYGYTF. The CDR3 nucleotides are TGTGCCAGCAGCAGTCGGGACAGGTGTCTCTATGGCTACACCTTC.

The chain couples TRBV5-4 to TRBJ1-2, with D tentatively TRBD1 (6 bases). The CDR3 consists of 14 residues. In germline, CDR1 is SGHNT, CDR2 YYREEE (reference sequence). Trimming pared 0 bases from V and 2 bases from J, leaving 8 bases between. The DNA for the CDR3 is TGTGCCAGCAGCTTGGGGGGGCAGAACTATGGCTACACCTTC. It specifies CASSLGGQNYGYTF. Variable domain in full (rest from reference TRBV5-4 and TRBJ1-2): ETGVTQSPTHLIKTRGQQVTLRCSSQSGHNTVSWYQQALGQGPQFIFQYYREEENGRGNFPPRFSGLQFPNYSSELNVNALELDDSALYLCASSLGGQNYGYTFGSGTRLTVV.